The 16 T cell receptor beta chains below come from one sample, sequenced in a study of vaccination effects on CD4 cells after COVID-19. After expansion with viral peptide pools in the ViraFEST assay, antigen-specific CD4+ T cells were sequenced. Culture proceeded for under twelve days, and CD4+ T cells were then isolated. The individual was infected with SARS-CoV-2 between March and December 2020, as confirmed by PCR. Libraries were prepared by immunoSEQ multiplex PCR; TCRdb keeps only in-frame clonotypes and omits some of them. The sample yields 30,000 to 40,000 clones, around 67% seen once. These TCRs are of unknown antigen specificity. The sample in question was CD4+ T cells from PBMCs cultured with a peptide pool, obtained before COVID-19 vaccination. Receptors originate from a human donor who had a prior SARS-CoV-2 infection.

V gene TRBV6-2 or TRBV6-3 combines with J gene TRBJ1-5, with TRBD1 as a possible D gene (6 bases). The CDR3 is made up of 15 amino acids. The V gene lost 5 bases and the J gene lost 3 bases, with 14 bases spanning the gap. Germline loops: CDR1 MNHEY, CDR2 SVGEGT. The CDR3 DNA is TGTGCCAGCAGTCTCGCAGGGGAGGTCAATCAGCCCCAGCATTTT. Its protein product is CASSLAGEVNQPQHF.

This clone was counted only a few times. This chain uses TRBV18 with TRBJ2-5, with a weak D call TRBD1 (5 bases). The CDR3 is 13 amino acids. V lost 6 bases and J lost 1, with 9 bases in between. Germline V gene data show CDR1 as KGHSH and CDR2 as LQKENI. CDR3 coding DNA: TGTGCCAGCTCGCAGACAGCCCAAGAGACCCAGTACTTC. This codes for CASSQTAQETQYF.

This chain uses TRBV5-1 with TRBJ2-5; D not resolved. This CDR3 contains 14 residues. V lost 2 bases and J 1 base, leaving 9 bases between the germline ends. Germline V gene data show CDR1 as SGHRS and CDR2 as YFSETQ. The CDR3 spells CASSFELAQETQYF. As DNA, the CDR3 is TGCGCCAGCAGCTTCGAACTCGCCCAAGAGACCCAGTACTTC.

The chain joins TRBV5-8 to TRBJ1-2; D remains unclear. V was clipped by 0 bases and J by 4 bases, with 4 bases between them. The CDR3 runs to 12 residues. The germline V gene has CDR1 SGHTS and CDR2 YDEGEE. The CDR3 protein is CASSLGTYGYTF. The CDR3 bases are TGTGCCAGCAGCTTGGGAACCTATGGCTACACCTTC.

The genes are TRBV6-6 and TRBJ2-7, with 11 positions matching TRBD2. This CDR3 contains 15 residues. With 0 bases clipped from V and 3 bases from J, the junction kept 1 base outside the gene matches. Looked up from germline, CDR1 is MNHNY and CDR2 is SVGAGI (reference sequence). CDR3 nucleotides: TGTGCCAGCAGTTACTCACTAGCGGGGGACTACGAGCAGTACTTC. Translated: CASSYSLAGDYEQYF.

The chain's CDR3 is CASSRKASTDTQYF. CDR3 nucleotide sequence: TGTGCCAGCAGCCGCAAAGCCTCCACAGATACGCAGTATTTT. The chain links TRBV27 to TRBJ2-3; D unresolved. The germline V and J ends were trimmed by 6 bases and 2 bases, with 12 bases remaining between them. The germline CDR1 and CDR2 sequences are MNHEY and SMNVEV (reference sequence). The CDR3 consists of 14 residues.

The chain uses TRBV10-3 and TRBJ2-3; 8 bases line up with TRBD1. CDR3 length: 17 residues. Germline CDR1 and CDR2: ENHRY and SYGVKD. With V trimmed by 0 bases and J by 5 bases, 10 bases remained unmatched. CDR3 loop: CAISESTWDRTLDTQYF. The CDR3 DNA is TGTGCCATCAGTGAGTCGACTTGGGACAGGACCTTAGATACGCAGTATTTT.

The chain links TRBV27 to TRBJ2-7, with a weak D call TRBD1 (7 bases). The V end was cut by 5 bases, the J end by 3 bases, with 14 bases between. The CDR3 extends over 14 amino acids. CDR1 is MNHEY, CDR2 SMNVEV, per germline (reference sequence). CDR3: CASSDQGGVYEQYF. The CDR3 region has the DNA TGTGCCAGCAGTGATCAGGGGGGCGTCTACGAGCAGTACTTC.

The rearrangement joins TRBV6-6 to TRBJ2-3; 8 positions agree with TRBD1. Per the germline V gene, CDR1 is MNHNY and CDR2 is SVGAGI (reference sequence). This CDR3 spans 13 amino acids. The ends lost 6 bases at V and 3 bases at J; junction bases unmatched: 2. The CDR3 is CASRQGVTDTQYF. The CDR3 DNA sequence: TGTGCCAGCAGACAGGGGGTGACAGATACGCAGTATTTT.

The chain combines TRBV4-2 with TRBJ2-5, with D perhaps matching TRBD1 (8 bases). The V gene lost 3 bases and the J gene lost 1 base, with 15 bases spanning the gap. Per the germline V gene, CDR1 is LGHNA and CDR2 is YNFKEQ. This CDR3 region has 16 residues. CDR3 residues: CASSQVTGEGQETQYF. CDR3 DNA sequence: TGTGCCAGCAGCCAGGTGACAGGGGAGGGCCAAGAGACCCAGTACTTC.

The chain has TRBV7-3 and TRBJ2-5, with 8 bases aligning to TRBD2. J gave up 3 bases and V 5 bases, and 11 bases lay outside the gene matches. The CDR3 has 16 residues. Germline V gene sequence: CDR1 SGHTA, CDR2 FQGTGA. CDR3: CASSRGAGGGEETQYF. Here the CDR3 DNA reads TGTGCCAGCAGCCGAGGGGCGGGAGGAGGAGAAGAGACCCAGTACTTC.

This sequence joins TRBV7-3 and TRBJ1-1; D not resolved. V lost 1 base and J 3 bases, leaving 9 bases between the germline ends. The V gene's germline CDR1 is SGHTA and CDR2 FQGTGA. The CDR3 runs 14 residues. CDR3 sequence: CASSLRAGDTEAFF. In nucleotides, the CDR3 is TGTGCCAGCAGCTTAAGGGCTGGGGACACTGAAGCTTTCTTT.

The table lists this clone with a count of one. V gene TRBV18 combines with J gene TRBJ1-1, with 9 positions matching TRBD1. The germline V gene has CDR1 KGHSH and CDR2 LQKENI. The CDR3 sequence is 16 residues long. The V gene end was trimmed by 2 bases and the J gene end by 4 bases; junction bases not matched to a gene: 8. CDR3 amino acids: CASSPYTGGWSTEAFF. CDR3 nucleotide sequence: TGTGCCAGCTCACCATATACAGGGGGCTGGAGCACTGAAGCTTTCTTT.

J is TRBJ1-1 and V is TRBV6-5; 10 bases are shared with TRBD1. The CDR3 is made up of 15 amino acids. With 6 bases clipped from V and 3 bases from J, the junction kept 7 bases outside the gene matches. Germline lookup yields CDR1 MNHEY and CDR2 SVGAGI. The CDR3, as DNA: TGTGCCAGCAGCCAAAGGGGGACAGGGGACACTGAAGCTTTCTTT. Its translation: CASSQRGTGDTEAFF.

The chain has TRBV18 and TRBJ1-5; 8 bases are a match to TRBD1. This CDR3 comprises 15 residues. V was pared by 4 bases and J by 0 bases, with 2 bases of the junction left unmatched. Germline CDR1 is KGHSH and CDR2 is LQKENI. CDR3 DNA: TGTGCCAGCTCACGGACAGGGAATAGCAATCAGCCCCAGCATTTT. Its translation: CASSRTGNSNQPQHF.

The V gene is TRBV19, the J gene TRBJ1-5; D is unclear. Looked up from germline, CDR1 is LNHDA and CDR2 is SQIVND (reference sequence). The CDR3 covers 13 residues. V was pared by 7 bases and J by 5 bases, with 12 bases between. This CDR3 reads CASTIGPDQPQHF. The CDR3 DNA reads as TGTGCCAGTACCATCGGGCCTGATCAGCCCCAGCATTTT.